A single sample gave rise to the 27 T cell receptor beta chains below, sequenced in a study of beta chain features in type 1 diabetes. Every isolated RNA sample was fully reverse transcribed, so sequencing captured expressed TCRB transcripts. The protocol was immunoSEQ multiplex PCR, while the TCRdb copy is restricted to in-frame clones and leaves out a portion. The table lists 200,000 to 250,000 clones, roughly a tenth of them singletons, with approximately 1.4% in the top ten. The sequencing input was central memory CD4+ T cells from blood. The origin of the receptors is a man younger than 30 in good health.

This chain joins TRBV5-6 and TRBJ2-2; 8 bases are a match to TRBD2. Germline V lookup: CDR1 SGHDT, CDR2 YYEEEE. The CDR3 has 16 residues. The V segment lost 1 base and the J segment 4 bases; nucleotides outside the gene matches: 6. CDR3 in amino acids: CASSLYSGTTTGELFF. The CDR3 DNA follows: TGTGCCAGCAGCTTGTATAGCGGGACCACCACCGGGGAGCTGTTTTTT.

Only a few counts were recorded for this clone. This chain connects TRBV15 to TRBJ1-1; 7 bases map to TRBD1. The trim removed 5 bases at V and 4 bases at J, leaving 10 bases unmatched. From germline, CDR1 is LNHNV and CDR2 YYDKDF (reference sequence). The CDR3 is 15 amino acids. The DNA for the CDR3 is TGTGCCACCAGCCTCGGACAGGCCGGCGGCACTGAAGCTTTCTTT. It codes for CATSLGQAGGTEAFF.

This clone was detected a few times. This chain uses TRBV29-1 with TRBJ2-5; perhaps TRBD1 as D (6 bases). Germline CDR1 SQVTM, CDR2 ANQGSEA. Trimming removed 2 bases at V and 2 bases at J, with 9 bases between. The CDR3 sequence is 13 residues long. In DNA, the CDR3 is TGCAGCGTTGAACAGGGGAGACAAGAGACCCAGTACTTC. It codes for CSVEQGRQETQYF. The complete variable domain, with remaining parts taken from reference TRBV29-1 and TRBJ2-5, reads SAVISQKPSRDICQRGTSLTIQCQVDSQVTMMFWYRQQPGQSLTLIATANQGSEATYESGFVIDKFPISRPNLTFSTLTVSNMSPEDSSIYLCSVEQGRQETQYFGPGTRLLVL.

This rearrangement joins TRBV29-1 to TRBJ2-5, with 10 bases fitting TRBD1. This CDR3 is built from 14 residues. V shed 6 bases, J shed 5 bases, and the junction held 9 bases outside the gene matches. Germline V gives CDR1 SQVTM, CDR2 ANQGSEA. CDR3 loop: CSVPGQGIGETQYF. The CDR3 nucleotides are TGCAGCGTACCGGGACAGGGGATAGGGGAGACCCAGTACTTC.

This clone has only a few counts. The same CDR3 also results from other DNA sequences found in this sample. The genes are TRBV5-4 and TRBJ2-1, with 15 positions matching TRBD2. V dropped 4 bases and J dropped 7; count of bases not matched to a gene: 3. Germline CDR1 and CDR2: SGHNT and YYREEE (reference sequence). The CDR3 covers 15 residues. CDR3 nucleotide sequence: TGTGCCAGCAGCGCCGGGACTAGCGGGAGGAATGAGCAGTTCTTC. Its protein product is CASSAGTSGRNEQFF. The complete variable domain, with remaining parts taken from reference TRBV5-4 and TRBJ2-1, reads ETGVTQSPTHLIKTRGQQVTLRCSSQSGHNTVSWYQQALGQGPQFIFQYYREEENGRGNFPPRFSGLQFPNYSSELNVNALELDDSALYLCASSAGTSGRNEQFFGPGTRLTVL.

This clone has at least ten counts. The V and J genes are TRBV5-6 and TRBJ2-4; D is perhaps TRBD1 (6 bases). The germline V and J ends were trimmed by 2 bases and 2 bases, with 8 bases remaining between them. This CDR3 contains 14 residues. CDR1 is SGHDT, CDR2 YYEEEE, per germline. This chain's CDR3 is CASSFTGTKNIQYF. CDR3 nucleotides: TGTGCCAGCAGCTTTACAGGGACCAAAAACATTCAGTACTTC.

The chain is built from TRBV18 and TRBJ2-4; D gene ambiguous. V lost 1 base and J 2 bases, leaving 6 bases between the germline ends. The CDR3 length is 14 residues. Germline loops: CDR1 KGHSH, CDR2 LQKENI. CDR3 region: CASSPLEPKNIQYF. The CDR3 DNA reads as TGTGCCAGCTCACCACTAGAACCCAAAAACATTCAGTACTTC.

CDR3: CASSLSAGPGYTF. CDR3 DNA: TGTGCCAGCAGTTTATCGGCTGGCCCTGGCTACACCTTC. The J gene is TRBJ1-2, the V gene TRBV28; D unresolved. Between the trimmed V and J ends, which lost 1 base and 7 bases, there was a span of 10 bases. The CDR3 has 13 residues. Germline CDR1 is MDHEN and CDR2 is SYDVKM.

J is TRBJ2-3 and V is TRBV2; tentatively, D is TRBD1 or TRBD2 (5 bases each). The V gene lost 5 bases and the J gene lost 0 bases, with 15 bases spanning the gap. CDR1 is SNHLY, CDR2 FYNNEI, per germline. The CDR3 consists of 16 residues. This CDR3 is CASSYLGPPSTDTQYF. CDR3 coding DNA: TGTGCCAGCAGTTACTTGGGACCGCCGAGCACAGATACGCAGTATTTT.

This clone was picked up many times. The chain links TRBV15 to TRBJ2-7; tentatively, D is TRBD1 (5 bases). Trimming took 5 bases from V and 2 from J, leaving 16 bases between them. The CDR3 contains 15 residues. Per germline, CDR1 LNHNV and CDR2 YYDKDF (reference sequence). DNA of the CDR3: TGTGCCACCAGCGGGCGACAGACGTCGGCCTACGAGCAGTACTTC. Translating it yields CATSGRQTSAYEQYF.

This clone was seen more than once but under ten times. The rearrangement joins TRBV7-2 to TRBJ1-1; no firm D call. Trimming removed 2 bases at V and 3 bases at J, with 7 bases between. There are 13 residues in the CDR3. Germline V gene sequence: CDR1 SGHTA, CDR2 FQGNSA. CDR3 nucleotide sequence: TGTGCCAGCAGCTTAATGAGCGACACTGAAGCTTTCTTT. Encoded protein: CASSLMSDTEAFF.

The chain combines TRBV6-6 with TRBJ2-7; D unresolved. Looked up from germline, CDR1 is MNHNY and CDR2 is SVGAGI (reference sequence). The CDR3 runs to 15 residues. Trimming removed 6 bases from V and 0 bases from J, with 15 bases in between. The CDR3, as DNA: TGTGCCAGCAGATCGCTCATAATCAGCTCCTACGAGCAGTACTTC. It translates to CASRSLIISSYEQYF.

This clone was seen only a few times. This rearrangement joins TRBV5-6 to TRBJ2-7; 7 bases are a match to TRBD2. The CDR3 runs to 13 residues. V trimming: 2 bases; J trimming: 5 bases; junction bases outside the gene matches: 4. The germline V gene has CDR1 SGHDT and CDR2 YYEEEE. This CDR3 is CASSFGLADEQYF. The CDR3, as DNA: TGTGCCAGCAGCTTTGGCCTAGCGGACGAGCAGTACTTC.

This clone was seen a few times. The chain couples TRBV20-1 to TRBJ2-5; D is uncertain. This CDR3 comprises 11 residues. With 5 bases removed from V and 0 bases from J, the gap between germline ends came to 4 bases. Germline V lookup: CDR1 DFQATT, CDR2 SNEGSKA (reference sequence). The CDR3 region is CSAEDQETQYF. CDR3 nucleotide sequence: TGCAGTGCTGAGGACCAAGAGACCCAGTACTTC.

This chain uses TRBV6-5 with TRBJ2-1; 12 bases are a match to TRBD2. The CDR3 contains 13 residues. The germline CDR1 and CDR2 sequences are MNHEY and SVGAGI. With V trimmed by 8 bases and J by 6 bases, 2 bases remained unmatched. CDR3 sequence reads: CASRLAGVNEQFF. CDR3 coding DNA: TGTGCCAGCCGACTAGCGGGAGTCAATGAGCAGTTCTTC.

The rearrangement uses TRBV28 and TRBJ1-5; no firm D call. Germline V lookup: CDR1 MDHEN, CDR2 SYDVKM. Trimming took off 5 bases at V and 7 bases at J, with 12 bases between the two ends. The CDR3 is 13 amino acids. This CDR3 is CASSRRERQPQHF. CDR3 DNA sequence: TGTGCCAGCAGTCGACGGGAGCGGCAGCCCCAGCATTTT.

As to this clone: The same CDR3 can be traced to other DNA sequences in this sample. The V gene is TRBV6-5, the J gene TRBJ2-3; maybe TRBD1 (6 bases). The germline V gene encodes CDR1 MNHEY and CDR2 SVGAGI. Trimming removed 7 bases from V and 0 bases from J, with 11 bases in between. The length of the CDR3 is 14 residues. This CDR3 reads CASTRTASTDTQYF. The CDR3 coding sequence is TGTGCCAGCACTCGGACAGCTAGCACAGATACGCAGTATTTT.

This clone appeared a few times. One end of the junction varies from germline; a read error may be responsible. The genes are TRBV4-1 and TRBJ2-3; tentative D call: TRBD1 (6 bases). This CDR3 has 16 residues. CDR1 is MGHRA, CDR2 YSYEKL, per germline. The CDR3 bases are TGCGCCAGCAGTCAAGGGTTCGACAGGAGCACAGATACGCAGTATTTT. Encoded protein: CASSQGFDRSTDTQYF.

The genes are TRBV5-1 and TRBJ1-1; 7 nucleotides align to TRBD1. CDR3 length: 14 amino acids. V was clipped by 0 bases and J by 3 bases; unmatched bases: 2. The germline V gene encodes CDR1 SGHRS and CDR2 YFSETQ. CDR3 DNA sequence: TGCGCCAGCAGCTTGGGACAGGGTTACACTGAAGCTTTCTTT. Translating it yields CASSLGQGYTEAFF. Full variable domain (missing parts from reference TRBV5-1 and TRBJ1-1): KAGVTQTPRYLIKTRGQQVTLSCSPISGHRSVSWYQQTPGQGLQFLFEYFSETQRNKGNFPGRFSGRQFSNSRSEMNVSTLELGDSALYLCASSLGQGYTEAFFGQGTRLTVV.

This chain joins TRBV9 and TRBJ1-3; D remains unclear. Germline lookup yields CDR1 SGDLS and CDR2 YYNGEE. Trimming removed 0 bases at V and 0 bases at J, with 10 bases between. This CDR3 has 16 residues. The CDR3 protein is CASSVGTPNSGNTIYF. CDR3 bases: TGTGCCAGCAGCGTAGGAACCCCTAACTCTGGAAACACCATATATTTT.

The chain carries TRBV28 and TRBJ2-4; 7 positions match TRBD2. CDR1 MDHEN and CDR2 SYDVKM come from the germline V gene. After removal of 2 bases from V and 6 bases from J, the junction contained 4 bases not matched to a gene. The CDR3 totals 14 residues. CDR3 amino acids: CASSLTSDGNIQYF. CDR3 bases: TGTGCCAGCAGTTTAACTAGCGATGGAAACATTCAGTACTTC. The full variable domain, with the rest looked up from reference TRBV28 and TRBJ2-4, is DVKVTQSSRYLVKRTGEKVFLECVQDMDHENMFWYRQDPGLGLRLIYFSYDVKMKEKGDIPEGYSVSREKKERFSLILESASTNQTSMYLCASSLTSDGNIQYFGAGTRLSVL.

The chain links TRBV30 to TRBJ2-5, with 12 positions matching TRBD1. The assigned J gene may be wrong: the sequence end matches TRBJ2-7 better. CDR3 length: 14 residues. CDR1 and CDR2 (germline): GTSNPN, SVGIG (reference sequence). The CDR3 nucleotides read TGTGCCTGGAGTCCCCGGGACAGGGGGCGCGAGCAGTACTTC. Amino acid sequence: CAWSPRDRGREQYF.

This clone has only a few counts. The rearrangement joins TRBV12-5 to TRBJ2-5; no clear D gene. This CDR3 is built from 14 residues. V was shortened by 6 bases and J by 2 bases, with 13 bases between the two germline ends. Germline assignment: CDR1 LGHNT and CDR2 FRNRAP. The CDR3 spells CASGSRPLQETQYF. As DNA, the CDR3 is TGTGCTAGTGGATCAAGACCCTTACAAGAGACCCAGTACTTC.

The rearrangement uses TRBV9 and TRBJ2-1, with 7 positions matching TRBD2. Germline V gene sequence: CDR1 SGDLS, CDR2 YYNGEE. The V and J ends lost 4 bases and 8 bases, in that order; junction bases with no gene match: 15. This CDR3 has 16 residues. The CDR3 bases are TGTGCCAGCAGCCCAAGGGACTACGCTCAAGTCGATGAGCAGTTCTTC. It specifies CASSPRDYAQVDEQFF.

This clone was detected a few times. V and J are TRBV21-1 and TRBJ2-1; whether TRBD2, the table's D call, matches the DNA was not checked. TRBV21-1 is listed as a pseudogene. This CDR3 spans 16 amino acids. The DNA for the CDR3 is TGTGCCAGCAGCAAAGGAACTAGCGGGGGACCCCCAGAGCAGTTCTTC. Translation gives CASSKGTSGGPPEQFF.

This clone has at least ten counts. This rearrangement joins TRBV30 to TRBJ2-1; 10 bases fit TRBD2. Trimming at V came to 5 bases and at J to 5 bases, leaving 3 bases not matched to a gene. The CDR3 covers 13 residues. Germline CDR1 reads GTSNPN; CDR2 reads SVGIG (reference sequence). The CDR3 coding sequence is TGTGCCTGGGAGCGGGAGGGCCACAATGAGCAGTTCTTC. It yields the protein CAWEREGHNEQFF.

At least ten counts were recorded for this clone. V gene TRBV29-1 combines with J gene TRBJ2-6; D tentatively reads TRBD1 or TRBD2 (5 bases each). The ends were cut back, 1 base at V and 1 base at J, with 23 bases in the middle. CDR1 is SQVTM and CDR2 is ANQGSEA in the germline V gene. The CDR3 contains 20 residues. The CDR3: CSVEGQRAGTYQSGANVLTF. The CDR3 DNA follows: TGCAGCGTTGAAGGTCAAAGAGCCGGGACCTACCAATCTGGGGCCAACGTCCTGACTTTC.